These 7 T cell receptor beta chains share one sample of origin, sequenced in a study of T-cell memory formation after mild COVID-19 (dated by TCRdb to the early 2020s). The library was obtained by 5' RACE. TCRdb lists the instrument as Illumina NovaSeq 6000. TCRdb reanalyzed the raw reads on its own, using fastp at Q25 for trimming and MiXCR for clone calling, and kept in-frame beta chains. Each entry merges the rows of one CDR3 protein and shows their most common DNA and genes. A total of fewer than 300,000 distinct CDR3 sequences appear in this sample, roughly 18% of them only once. The top ten clones comprise about 21% of the sample. The sequenced sample was PBMCs or a T cell subset sorted from them (not recorded which). The source is a man between 18 and 35 years old who had mild COVID-19 (a few samples of this study predate the infection). The sample titles of this study are shuffled in the database, so cell type and time point are left out; the donor was told from shared clones.

The V gene is TRBV20-1, the J gene TRBJ2-3, with D perhaps assigned TRBD1 or TRBD2 (6 bases each). V was cut by 7 bases and J by 8 bases, with 37 bases left in between. Germline loops: CDR1 DFQATT, CDR2 SNEGSKA (reference sequence). The CDR3 is made up of 19 amino acids. CDR3 region: CSGHPPPGQGPGAQVTQYF. The DNA of the CDR3 is TGCAGTGGGCACCCACCACCAGGTCAGGGGCCGGGAGCACAGGTTACGCAGTATTTT.

V gene TRBV10-3 combines with J gene TRBJ1-1, with a possible D match to TRBD1 (6 bases). This CDR3 spans 12 amino acids. Trimming took off 9 bases at V and 1 base at J, with 9 bases between the two ends. Germline V gene data show CDR1 as ENHRY and CDR2 as SYGVKD. The CDR3, as DNA: TGTGCCATTGGGGGGGCGAACACTGAAGCTTTCTTT. It encodes CAIGGANTEAFF.

The chain employs TRBV12-3 or TRBV12-4 and TRBJ1-1; 9 positions match TRBD1. The CDR3 is made up of 13 amino acids. V shed 6 bases and J 3 bases; nucleotides not matched to a gene: 2. Here the CDR3 reads CASRRQGDTEAFF. In nucleotides, the CDR3 is TGTGCCAGCAGAAGACAGGGGGACACTGAAGCTTTCTTT.

Here the CDR3 reads CASSWTSGGAFETQYF. The CDR3 DNA reads TGTGCCAGCAGCTGGACTAGCGGGGGGGCTTTTGAGACCCAGTACTTC. V and J are TRBV7-6 and TRBJ2-5; 15 positions match TRBD2. This CDR3 comprises 16 residues. Germline CDR1 SGHVS, CDR2 FNYEAQ. Trimming took 4 bases from V and 5 from J; bases not matched to a gene: 5.

The table lists this clonotype with a few counts. The chain employs TRBV6-5 and TRBJ1-1; perhaps TRBD1 as D (6 bases). V lost 5 bases, J lost 4 bases, and 17 bases lay in between. Germline CDR1 MNHEY, CDR2 SVGAGI. This CDR3 has 15 residues. The CDR3: CASSASGGRSTEAFF. CDR3 DNA: TGTGCCAGCAGTGCCTCGGGGGGCCGAAGCACTGAAGCTTTCTTT.

The chain combines TRBV12-3 or TRBV12-4 with TRBJ2-2; the D is unclear. Between the trimmed V and J ends, which lost 1 base and 5 bases, there was a span of 5 bases. The CDR3 spans 13 residues. CDR3 coding DNA: TGTGCCAGCAGTTTAGGGGAAACCGGGGAGCTGTTTTTT. Translated, it gives CASSLGETGELFF.

V and J are TRBV5-5 and TRBJ2-1; D is perhaps TRBD1 or TRBD2 (7 bases each). Germline CDR1 reads SGHKS; CDR2 reads YYEKEE (reference sequence). This CDR3 has 15 residues. V was cut by 3 bases and J by 4 bases, with 14 bases left in between. The CDR3: CASSSRGGTYNEQFF. The CDR3 nucleotides are TGTGCCAGCAGCTCCAGGGGGGGGACATACAATGAGCAGTTCTTC.